This T cell receptor (beta chain) is drawn from a study of T-cell memory formation after mild COVID-19. Libraries for TCRalpha and TCRbeta carried sample barcodes and unique molecular identifiers via 5'RACE. Each CDR3 protein gets one entry after TCRdb re-called the 5' RACE reads with MiXCR. The sample has 300,000 to 350,000 distinct CDR3 sequences, 14% seen once; the top ten hold under 25%. There are a few counts of this clonotype. This CDR3 spans 15 amino acids. The V and J ends lost 4 bases and 3 bases, in that order; junction bases with no gene match: 8. Germline CDR1 and CDR2: SGHNT and YYREEE (reference sequence).

J is TRBJ2-7 and V is TRBV5-4; TRBD2 matches 9 bases. The clonotype was recovered from a man between 18 and 35 years old who had mild COVID-19 (a few samples of this study predate the infection). Cell type and time point are not known. The sample was PBMCs or a T cell subset sorted from them (not recorded which). Here the CDR3 reads CASSADTSGLYEQYF. Here the CDR3 DNA reads TGTGCCAGCAGCGCCGACACTAGCGGGCTCTACGAGCAGTACTTC. Complete variable domain (other parts from reference TRBV5-4 and TRBJ2-7): ETGVTQSPTHLIKTRGQQVTLRCSSQSGHNTVSWYQQALGQGPQFIFQYYREEENGRGNFPPRFSGLQFPNYSSELNVNALELDDSALYLCASSADTSGLYEQYFGPGTRLTVT.